In this sample, the clone carrying this TCR beta chain turned up a few times. Its antigen remains unidentified. From the reads, TCRdb called clonotypes with MiXCR, one entry per CDR3 protein. The top ten clones hold roughly 13% of a sample with about 490,000 distinct CDR3 sequences, approximately 25% of them seen once. This specimen comes from a study of T cell repertoires in cytomegalovirus infection. Study-wide context: TCR beta signatures that were public indicated CMV infection and matching HLA type. The study, taken as a whole, reports: Dominant in the ex vivo response were TCR beta clonotypes restricted by HLA-C and specific for CMV. Cumulative frequency (of public TCR beta family members) identified carriers of CMV plus the relevant HLA.

The sample taken for sequencing was PBMCs. The receptor was derived from a human donor in good health (CMV status not recorded). Some clones in this sample may be carry-over from other donors' samples.

This CDR3 is CASSQGLAGGLETQYF. The DNA for the CDR3 is TGTGCCAGCAGCCAGGGACTAGCGGGAGGGTTGGAGACCCAGTACTTC. V gene TRBV2 combines with J gene TRBJ2-5, with TRBD2 identical over 16 bases. Germline V gene sequence: CDR1 SNHLY, CDR2 FYNNEI. The CDR3 totals 16 residues. V gave up 6 bases and J gave up 5 bases; unmatched junction bases: 6.